These 9 T cell receptor beta chains originate from one sample sequenced in a study of OX40 agonist ivuxolimab in advanced cancers. Profiling relied on immunoSEQ multiplex PCR, and the TCRdb table lists in-frame clones only, not all of them. Among tens of thousands of clones, around 89% were seen once, and the ten largest hold 6.5% to 9%. The starting material was CD4+ or CD8+ T cells sorted from blood, obtained in a trial of the OX40 agonist ivuxolimab. Source of these receptors: an adult with an advanced solid tumor such as melanoma, head and neck, liver or kidney cancer.

This clone was seen a single time. The rearrangement links TRBV6-1 to TRBJ2-6, with unresolved D. The germline gives CDR1 MNHNS, CDR2 SASEGT. The CDR3 is 16 amino acids. The V end was cut by 1 base, the J end by 0 bases, with 7 bases between. CDR3 sequence: CASSEDTGSGANVLTF. The CDR3 bases are TGTGCCAGCAGTGAAGACACGGGCTCTGGGGCCAACGTCCTGACTTTC.

V gene TRBV20-1 combines with J gene TRBJ2-1, with D hard to call. Germline CDR1 and CDR2: DFQATT and SNEGSKA (reference sequence). The CDR3 sequence is 11 residues long. V was trimmed by 5 bases and J by 4 bases, leaving 6 bases between them. This CDR3 reads CSAPQYNEQFF. As DNA, the CDR3 is TGCAGTGCTCCCCAATACAATGAGCAGTTCTTC.

This clone showed up just once. This chain links TRBV5-4 with TRBJ1-1; TRBD1 might be the D (5 bases). The ends were cut back, 2 bases at V and 6 bases at J, with 8 bases in the middle. The length of the CDR3 is 12 residues. Germline assignment: CDR1 SGHNT and CDR2 YYREEE (reference sequence). CDR3 coding DNA: TGTGCCAGCAGCTTTTGGGGCGCTGAAGCTTTCTTT. Translation gives CASSFWGAEAFF. The full variable domain, in which reference TRBV5-4 and TRBJ1-1 provide the parts outside the CDR3, is ETGVTQSPTHLIKTRGQQVTLRCSSQSGHNTVSWYQQALGQGPQFIFQYYREEENGRGNFPPRFSGLQFPNYSSELNVNALELDDSALYLCASSFWGAEAFFGQGTRLTVV.

This clone was seen just once. The rearrangement joins TRBV18 to TRBJ2-3; TRBD2 is a possible D gene (6 bases). This CDR3 is built from 13 residues. The germline V gene has CDR1 KGHSH and CDR2 LQKENI. Between the trimmed V and J ends, which lost 1 base and 4 bases, there was a span of 6 bases. CDR3 sequence reads: CASSPRGADTQYF. CDR3 nucleotides: TGTGCCAGCTCACCACGGGGGGCAGATACGCAGTATTTT.

This sequence joins TRBV5-1 and TRBJ2-3, with a weak D call TRBD2 (5 bases). Looked up from germline, CDR1 is SGHRS and CDR2 is YFSETQ. The V gene lost 1 base and the J gene lost 2 bases, with 20 bases spanning the gap. This CDR3 comprises 18 residues. CDR3 sequence (DNA): TGCGCCAGCAGCTTGCAGCAGTCCTCGGGGTTTGTCACAGATACGCAGTATTTT. Its protein product is CASSLQQSSGFVTDTQYF.

This clone appeared a single time. The J gene is TRBJ2-2, the V gene TRBV11-2; D is ambiguous. Looked up from germline, CDR1 is SGHAT and CDR2 is FQNNGV. This CDR3 region has 11 residues. Trimming removed 5 bases from V and 5 bases from J, with 3 bases in between. The CDR3 coding sequence is TGTGCCAGCAGCCCGACCGGGGAGCTGTTTTTT. Translating gives CASSPTGELFF.

The chain has TRBV25-1 and TRBJ1-4; D gene unclear. The CDR3 totals 14 residues. V was trimmed by 8 bases and J by 4 bases, leaving 14 bases between them. From germline, CDR1 is MGHDK and CDR2 SYGVNS. DNA for the CDR3: TGTGCCAGCTTGGAGGCAGACGGTAATGAAAAACTGTTTTTT. Residues: CASLEADGNEKLFF.

The chain couples TRBV27 to TRBJ2-3; 12 nucleotides match TRBD2. V trimming: 4 bases; J trimming: 7 bases; junction bases outside the gene matches: 12. The CDR3 loop spans 17 amino acids. Germline V CDR1 and CDR2: MNHEY, SMNVEV (reference sequence). This chain's CDR3 is CASSSVLTSGSVNTQYF. DNA for the CDR3: TGTGCCAGCAGTTCCGTGTTGACTAGCGGGAGTGTGAATACGCAGTATTTT.

The genes are TRBV4-1 and TRBJ2-5, with 8 nucleotides matching TRBD1. Trimming cost V 1 base and J 5 bases; bases outside gene matches: 3. Germline values: CDR1 MGHRA, CDR2 YSYEKL. The length of the CDR3 is 14 residues. The CDR3: CASSQVDRVETQYF. CDR3 coding DNA: TGCGCCAGCAGCCAAGTGGACAGGGTTGAGACCCAGTACTTC.